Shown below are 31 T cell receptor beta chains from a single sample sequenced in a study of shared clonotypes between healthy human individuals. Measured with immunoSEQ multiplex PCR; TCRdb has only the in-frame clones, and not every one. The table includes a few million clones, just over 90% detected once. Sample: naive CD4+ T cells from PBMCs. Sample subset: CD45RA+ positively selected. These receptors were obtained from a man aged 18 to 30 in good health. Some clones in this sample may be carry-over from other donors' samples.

CDR3 DNA sequence: TGTGCCAGCTCGCCTGGCCTGGGGGCTGGCAATCAGCCCCAGCATTTT. It yields the protein CASSPGLGAGNQPQHF. The chain is built from TRBV18 and TRBJ1-5; D might be TRBD1 (6 bases). Germline V gene data show CDR1 as KGHSH and CDR2 as LQKENI. The CDR3 is 16 residues long. Trimming removed 6 bases from V and 2 bases from J, with 17 bases in between.

CDR3 region: CASSSFSYGYTF. DNA for the CDR3: TGTGCCAGCAGCTCATTTTCCTATGGCTACACCTTC. The genes are TRBV5-8 and TRBJ1-2, with no clear D. The CDR3 extends over 12 amino acids. With 3 bases removed from V and 4 bases from J, the gap between germline ends came to 7 bases. Germline-derived CDR1 and CDR2 are SGHTS and YDEGEE.

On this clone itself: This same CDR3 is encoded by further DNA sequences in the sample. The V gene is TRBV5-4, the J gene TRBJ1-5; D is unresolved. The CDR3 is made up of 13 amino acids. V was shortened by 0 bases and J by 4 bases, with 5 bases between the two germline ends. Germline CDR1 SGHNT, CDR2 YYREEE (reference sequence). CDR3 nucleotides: TGTGCCAGCAGCTTGGGCAGGAATCAGCCCCAGCATTTT. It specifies CASSLGRNQPQHF.

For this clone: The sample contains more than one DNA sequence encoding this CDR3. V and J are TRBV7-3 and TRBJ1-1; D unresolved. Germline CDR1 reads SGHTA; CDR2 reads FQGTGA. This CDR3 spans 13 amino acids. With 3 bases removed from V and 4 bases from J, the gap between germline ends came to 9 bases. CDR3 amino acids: CASSLGSGTEAFF. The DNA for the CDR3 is TGTGCCAGCAGCTTGGGCAGCGGCACTGAAGCTTTCTTT. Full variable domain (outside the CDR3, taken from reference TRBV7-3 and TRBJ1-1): GAGVSQTPSNKVTEKGKYVELRCDPISGHTALYWYRQSLGQGPEFLIYFQGTGAADDSGLPNDRFFAVRPEGSVSTLKIQRTERGDSAVYLCASSLGSGTEAFFGQGTRLTVV.

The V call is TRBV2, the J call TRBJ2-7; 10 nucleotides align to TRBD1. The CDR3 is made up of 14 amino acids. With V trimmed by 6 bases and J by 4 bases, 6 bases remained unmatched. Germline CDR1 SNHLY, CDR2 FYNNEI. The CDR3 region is CASRRQGAGYEQYF. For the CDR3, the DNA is TGTGCCAGCAGAAGACAGGGGGCAGGGTACGAGCAGTACTTC.

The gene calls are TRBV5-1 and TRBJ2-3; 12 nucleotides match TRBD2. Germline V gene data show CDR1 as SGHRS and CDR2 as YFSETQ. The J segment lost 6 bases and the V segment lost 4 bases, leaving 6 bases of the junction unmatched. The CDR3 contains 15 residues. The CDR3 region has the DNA TGCGCCAGCAGCACCCTAGCGGGAGGGCGGGATACGCAGTATTTT. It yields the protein CASSTLAGGRDTQYF.

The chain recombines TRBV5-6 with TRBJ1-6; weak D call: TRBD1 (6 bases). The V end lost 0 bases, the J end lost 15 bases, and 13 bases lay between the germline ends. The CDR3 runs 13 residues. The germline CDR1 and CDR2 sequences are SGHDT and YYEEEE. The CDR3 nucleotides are TGTGCCAGCAGCTTGGCAGGGGCCCCTCGCCTCCACTTT. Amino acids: CASSLAGAPRLHF.

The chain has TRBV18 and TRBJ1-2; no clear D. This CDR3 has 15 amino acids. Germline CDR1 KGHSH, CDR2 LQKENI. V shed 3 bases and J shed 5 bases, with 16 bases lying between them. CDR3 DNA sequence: TGTGCCAGCTCACCGGGAGGGTCCAAGGTTTATGGCTACACCTTC. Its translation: CASSPGGSKVYGYTF. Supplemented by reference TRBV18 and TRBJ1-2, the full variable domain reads NAGVMQNPRHLVRRRGQEARLRCSPMKGHSHVYWYRQLPEEGLKFMVYLQKENIIDESGMPKERFSAEFPKEGPSILRIQQVVRGDSAAYFCASSPGGSKVYGYTFGSGTRLTVV.

The CDR3 spells CAISEFSGGYGYTF. The CDR3 DNA reads as TGTGCCATCAGTGAATTCTCGGGAGGCTATGGCTACACCTTC. V and J are TRBV10-3 and TRBJ1-2; no clear D. CDR3 length equals 14 residues. V lost 3 bases and J 4 bases, leaving 12 bases between the germline ends. Looked up from germline, CDR1 is ENHRY and CDR2 is SYGVKD.

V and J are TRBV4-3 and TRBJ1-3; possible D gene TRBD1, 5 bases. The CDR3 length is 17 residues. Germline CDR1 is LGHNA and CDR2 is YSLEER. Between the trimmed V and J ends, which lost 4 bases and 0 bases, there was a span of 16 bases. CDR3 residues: CASSPKGRTFSGNTIYF. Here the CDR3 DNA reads TGCGCCAGCAGCCCAAAGGGACGTACCTTCTCTGGAAACACCATATATTTT.

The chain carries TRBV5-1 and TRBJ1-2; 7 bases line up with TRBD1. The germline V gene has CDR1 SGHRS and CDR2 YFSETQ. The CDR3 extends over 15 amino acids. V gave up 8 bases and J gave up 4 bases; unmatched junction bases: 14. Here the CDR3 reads CASQLTTGLSYGYTF. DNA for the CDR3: TGCGCCAGTCAACTTACGACAGGGCTCAGCTATGGCTACACCTTC.

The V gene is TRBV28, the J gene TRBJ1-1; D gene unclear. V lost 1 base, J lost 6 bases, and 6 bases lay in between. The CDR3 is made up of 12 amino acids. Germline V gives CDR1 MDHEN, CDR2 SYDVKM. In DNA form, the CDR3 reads TGTGCCAGCAGTTTATTGTTGGCTGAAGCTTTCTTT. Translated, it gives CASSLLLAEAFF.

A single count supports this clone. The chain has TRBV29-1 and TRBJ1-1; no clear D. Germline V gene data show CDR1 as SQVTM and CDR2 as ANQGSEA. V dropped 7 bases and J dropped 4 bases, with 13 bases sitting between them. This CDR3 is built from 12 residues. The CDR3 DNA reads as TGCAGCGGCAAAATGGAATTCACTGAAGCTTTCTTT. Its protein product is CSGKMEFTEAFF. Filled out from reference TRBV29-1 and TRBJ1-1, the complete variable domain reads SAVISQKPSRDICQRGTSLTIQCQVDSQVTMMFWYRQQPGQSLTLIATANQGSEATYESGFVIDKFPISRPNLTFSTLTVSNMSPEDSSIYLCSGKMEFTEAFFGQGTRLTVV.

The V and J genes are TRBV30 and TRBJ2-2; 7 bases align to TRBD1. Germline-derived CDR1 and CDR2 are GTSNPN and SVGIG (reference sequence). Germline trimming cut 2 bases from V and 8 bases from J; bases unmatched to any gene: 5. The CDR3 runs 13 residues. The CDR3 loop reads CAWSQQGSGELFF. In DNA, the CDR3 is TGTGCCTGGAGTCAACAGGGGTCAGGGGAGCTGTTTTTT. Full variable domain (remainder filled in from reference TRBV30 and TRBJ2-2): SQTIHQWPATLVQPVGSPLSLECTVEGTSNPNLYWYRQAAGRGLQLLFYSVGIGQISSEVPQNLSASRPQDRQFILSSKKLLLSDSGFYLCAWSQQGSGELFFGEGSRLTVL.

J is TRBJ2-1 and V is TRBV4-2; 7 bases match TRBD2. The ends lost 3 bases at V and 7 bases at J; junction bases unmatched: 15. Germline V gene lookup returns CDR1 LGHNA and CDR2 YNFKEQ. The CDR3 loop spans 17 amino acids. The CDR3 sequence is CASSHTKGRDSGNEQFF. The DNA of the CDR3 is TGTGCCAGCAGCCACACGAAGGGCCGAGATAGCGGGAATGAGCAGTTCTTC.

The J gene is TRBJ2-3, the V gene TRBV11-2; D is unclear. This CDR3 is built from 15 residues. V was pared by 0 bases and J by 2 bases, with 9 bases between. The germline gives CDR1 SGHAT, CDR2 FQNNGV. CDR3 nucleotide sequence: TGTGCCAGCAGCTTAGAGGTCCCGTACACAGATACGCAGTATTTT. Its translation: CASSLEVPYTDTQYF.

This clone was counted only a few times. Here the CDR3 DNA reads TGCAGCGTTGTTTATGTCAGGAAGAACACTGAAGCTTTCTTT. It specifies CSVVYVRKNTEAFF. The chain combines TRBV29-1 with TRBJ1-1; D is undetermined. V gave up 4 bases and J gave up 1 base, with 13 bases separating them. CDR3 size: 14 residues. Germline CDR1 reads SQVTM; CDR2 reads ANQGSEA.

The CDR3 loop is CASSHPRGNTGELFF. DNA for the CDR3: TGCGCCAGCAGCCATCCCCGGGGTAACACCGGGGAGCTGTTTTTT. The rearrangement joins TRBV4-1 to TRBJ2-2, with TRBD2 as a possible D gene (5 bases). V was clipped by 3 bases and J by 2 bases, with 10 bases between them. The CDR3 consists of 15 residues. CDR1 is MGHRA and CDR2 is YSYEKL in the germline V gene.

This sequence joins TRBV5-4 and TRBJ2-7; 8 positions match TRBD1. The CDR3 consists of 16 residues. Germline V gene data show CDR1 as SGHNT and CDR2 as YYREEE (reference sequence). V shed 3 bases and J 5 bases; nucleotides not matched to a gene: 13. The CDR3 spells CASSSEKRQGRHEQYF. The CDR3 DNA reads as TGTGCCAGCAGCTCCGAAAAAAGACAGGGGCGGCACGAGCAGTACTTC.

CDR3 nucleotides: TGCGCCAGCAGTGAAAGGCTCGACAATGAGCAGTTCTTC. As protein: CASSERLDNEQFF. The rearrangement joins TRBV10-1 to TRBJ2-1; D gene uncertain. V was clipped by 3 bases and J by 5 bases, with 8 bases between them. The CDR3 extends over 13 amino acids. Germline values: CDR1 WNHNN, CDR2 SYGVQD (reference sequence).

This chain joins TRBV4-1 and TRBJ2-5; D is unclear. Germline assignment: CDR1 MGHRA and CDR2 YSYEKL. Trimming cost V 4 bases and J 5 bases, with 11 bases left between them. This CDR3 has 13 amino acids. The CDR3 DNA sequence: TGCGCCAGCAGCCCATTGGTCGGGGAGACCCAGTACTTC. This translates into CASSPLVGETQYF.

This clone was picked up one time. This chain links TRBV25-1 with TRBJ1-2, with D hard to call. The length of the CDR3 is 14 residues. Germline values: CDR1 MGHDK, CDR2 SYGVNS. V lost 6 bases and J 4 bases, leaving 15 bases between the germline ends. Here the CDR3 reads CASSEIGVSYGYTF. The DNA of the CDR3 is TGTGCCAGCAGCGAAATCGGGGTTAGCTATGGCTACACCTTC.

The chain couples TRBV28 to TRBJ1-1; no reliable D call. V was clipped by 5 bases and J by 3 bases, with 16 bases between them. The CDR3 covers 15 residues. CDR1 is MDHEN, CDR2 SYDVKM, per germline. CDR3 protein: CASSPVRAGDTEAFF. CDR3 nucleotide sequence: TGTGCCAGCAGTCCTGTCCGGGCCGGGGACACTGAAGCTTTCTTT.

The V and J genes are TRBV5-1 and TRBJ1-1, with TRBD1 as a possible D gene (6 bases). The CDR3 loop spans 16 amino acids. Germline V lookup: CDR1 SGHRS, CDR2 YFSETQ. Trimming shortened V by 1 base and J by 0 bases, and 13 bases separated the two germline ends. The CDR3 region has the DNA TGCGCCAGCAGCTTGCGGGGGGCGGGAATGAACACTGAAGCTTTCTTT. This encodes CASSLRGAGMNTEAFF.

CDR3 bases: TGCGCCAGCAGCTTGGTCCCGGAGGACCGAGCTGAAGCTTTCTTT. Protein: CASSLVPEDRAEAFF. The chain has TRBV5-1 and TRBJ1-1; D not resolved. CDR1 and CDR2 from the germline V gene are SGHRS and YFSETQ. V lost 0 bases, J lost 6 bases, and 15 bases lay in between. The CDR3 spans 15 residues.

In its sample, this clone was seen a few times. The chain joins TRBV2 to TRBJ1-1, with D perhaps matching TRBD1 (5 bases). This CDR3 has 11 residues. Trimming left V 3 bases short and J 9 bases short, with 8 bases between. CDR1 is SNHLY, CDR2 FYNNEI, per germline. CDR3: CASSDSGKAFF. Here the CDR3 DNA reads TGTGCCAGCAGTGATTCAGGGAAAGCTTTCTTT.

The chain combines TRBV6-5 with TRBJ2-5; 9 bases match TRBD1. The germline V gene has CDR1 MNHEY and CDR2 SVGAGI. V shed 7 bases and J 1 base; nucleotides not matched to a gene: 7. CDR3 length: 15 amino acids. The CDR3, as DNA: TGTGCCAGCACCCGGGACAGGGCCCGCCAAGAGACCCAGTACTTC. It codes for CASTRDRARQETQYF.

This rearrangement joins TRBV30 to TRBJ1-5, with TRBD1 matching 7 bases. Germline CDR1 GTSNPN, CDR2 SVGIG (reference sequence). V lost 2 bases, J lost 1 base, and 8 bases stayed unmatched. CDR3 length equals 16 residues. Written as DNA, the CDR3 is TGTGCCTGGAGTACGCCAGGGGGAGGGAGCAATCAGCCCCAGCATTTT. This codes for CAWSTPGGGSNQPQHF.

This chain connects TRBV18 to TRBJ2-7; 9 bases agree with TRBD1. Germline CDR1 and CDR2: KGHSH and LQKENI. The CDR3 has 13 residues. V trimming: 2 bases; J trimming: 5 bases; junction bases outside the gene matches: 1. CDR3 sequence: CASSPTGGHEQYF. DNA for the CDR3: TGTGCCAGCTCACCAACAGGGGGCCACGAGCAGTACTTC.

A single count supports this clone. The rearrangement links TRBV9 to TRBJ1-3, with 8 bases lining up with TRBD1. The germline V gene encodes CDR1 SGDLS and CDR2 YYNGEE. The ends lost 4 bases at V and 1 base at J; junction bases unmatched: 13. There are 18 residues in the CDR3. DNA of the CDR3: TGTGCCAGCAGCACCCGCCCCGGACAGGGAAATTCTGGAAACACCATATATTTT. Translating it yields CASSTRPGQGNSGNTIYF.

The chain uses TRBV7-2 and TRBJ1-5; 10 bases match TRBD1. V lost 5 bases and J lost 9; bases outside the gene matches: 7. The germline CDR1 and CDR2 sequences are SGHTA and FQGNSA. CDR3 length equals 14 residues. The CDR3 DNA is TGTGCCAGCAGCGCGACAGGGGGCCCAGGGCCCCAGCATTTT. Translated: CASSATGGPGPQHF.